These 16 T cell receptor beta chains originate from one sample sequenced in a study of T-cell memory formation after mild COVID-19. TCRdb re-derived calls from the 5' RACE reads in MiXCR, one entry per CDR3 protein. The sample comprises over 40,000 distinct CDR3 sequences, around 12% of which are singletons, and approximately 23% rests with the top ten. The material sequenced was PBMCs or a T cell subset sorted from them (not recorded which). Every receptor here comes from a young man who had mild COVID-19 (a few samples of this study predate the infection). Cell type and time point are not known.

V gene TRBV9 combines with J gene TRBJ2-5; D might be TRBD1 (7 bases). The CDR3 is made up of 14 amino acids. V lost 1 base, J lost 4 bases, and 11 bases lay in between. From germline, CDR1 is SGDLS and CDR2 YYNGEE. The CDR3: CASSVQGGRETQYF. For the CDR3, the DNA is TGTGCCAGCAGCGTACAGGGGGGTCGAGAGACCCAGTACTTC.

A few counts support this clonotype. This chain's CDR3 is CASSLWNRLNTEAFF. The DNA of the CDR3 is TGCGCCAGCAGCTTGTGGAACAGACTGAACACTGAAGCTTTCTTT. The rearrangement joins TRBV5-1 to TRBJ1-1, with D unclear. Trimming removed 1 base from V and 0 bases from J, with 10 bases in between. In germline, CDR1 is SGHRS, CDR2 YFSETQ. The CDR3 sequence is 15 residues long.

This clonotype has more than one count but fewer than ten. CDR3 sequence (DNA): TGTGCCAGCAGCTTAATGGACTCAAGCACAGATACGCAGTATTTT. Translated: CASSLMDSSTDTQYF. The chain recombines TRBV7-2 with TRBJ2-3, with TRBD2 as a possible D gene (5 bases). The V gene lost 2 bases and the J gene lost 0 bases, with 9 bases spanning the gap. Germline loops: CDR1 SGHTA, CDR2 FQGNSA. CDR3 size: 15 residues.

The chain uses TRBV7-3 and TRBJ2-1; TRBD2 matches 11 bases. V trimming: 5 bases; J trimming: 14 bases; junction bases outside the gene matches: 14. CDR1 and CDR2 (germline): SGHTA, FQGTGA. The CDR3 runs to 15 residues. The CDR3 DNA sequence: TGTGCCAGCAGCGTAGCGGGGGGGCCATCCTTTCTGGAGTTCTTC. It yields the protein CASSVAGGPSFLEFF.

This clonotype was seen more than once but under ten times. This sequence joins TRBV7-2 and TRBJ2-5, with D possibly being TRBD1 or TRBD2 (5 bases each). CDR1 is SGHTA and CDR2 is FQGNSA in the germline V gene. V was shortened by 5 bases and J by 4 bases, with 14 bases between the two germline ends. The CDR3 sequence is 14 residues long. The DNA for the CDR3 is TGTGCCAGCAGCAAAGCCAGGGCGGGAGAGACCCAGTACTTC. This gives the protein CASSKARAGETQYF.

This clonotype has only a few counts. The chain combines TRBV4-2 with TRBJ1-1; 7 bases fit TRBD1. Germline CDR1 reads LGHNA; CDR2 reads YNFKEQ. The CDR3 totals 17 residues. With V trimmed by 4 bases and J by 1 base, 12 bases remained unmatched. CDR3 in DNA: TGTGCCAGCAGCCTCGCAACATCCGGGACAGCGAACACTGAAGCTTTCTTT. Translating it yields CASSLATSGTANTEAFF.

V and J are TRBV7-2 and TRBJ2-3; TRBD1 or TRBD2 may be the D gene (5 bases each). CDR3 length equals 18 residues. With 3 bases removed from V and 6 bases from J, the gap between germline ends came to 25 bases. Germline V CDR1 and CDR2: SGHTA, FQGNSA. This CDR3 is CASSLGVRPPPESDTQYF. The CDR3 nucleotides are TGTGCCAGCAGCTTGGGGGTGCGGCCTCCCCCGGAATCCGATACGCAGTATTTT.

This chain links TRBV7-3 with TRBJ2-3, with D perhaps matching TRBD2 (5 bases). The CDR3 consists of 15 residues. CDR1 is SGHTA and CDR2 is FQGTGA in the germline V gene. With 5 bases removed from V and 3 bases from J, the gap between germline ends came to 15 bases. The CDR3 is CASSPTGIETDTQYF. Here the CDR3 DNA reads TGTGCCAGCAGCCCTACCGGGATTGAAACAGATACGCAGTATTTT. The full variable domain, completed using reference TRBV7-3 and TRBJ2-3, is GAGVSQTPSNKVTEKGKYVELRCDPISGHTALYWYRQSLGQGPEFLIYFQGTGAADDSGLPNDRFFAVRPEGSVSTLKIQRTERGDSAVYLCASSPTGIETDTQYFGPGTRLTVL.

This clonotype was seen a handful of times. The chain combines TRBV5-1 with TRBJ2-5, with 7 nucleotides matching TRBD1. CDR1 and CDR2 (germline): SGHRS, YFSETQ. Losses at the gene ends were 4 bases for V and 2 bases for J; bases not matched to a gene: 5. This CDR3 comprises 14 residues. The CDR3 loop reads CASSLATGQETQYF. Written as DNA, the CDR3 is TGCGCCAGCAGCCTGGCGACAGGGCAAGAGACCCAGTACTTC.

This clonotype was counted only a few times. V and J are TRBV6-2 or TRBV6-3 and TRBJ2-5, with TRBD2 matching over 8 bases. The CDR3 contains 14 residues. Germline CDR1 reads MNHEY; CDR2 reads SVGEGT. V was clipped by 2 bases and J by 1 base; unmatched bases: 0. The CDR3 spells CASSYAGGQETQYF. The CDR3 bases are TGTGCCAGCAGTTACGCGGGGGGCCAAGAGACCCAGTACTTC.

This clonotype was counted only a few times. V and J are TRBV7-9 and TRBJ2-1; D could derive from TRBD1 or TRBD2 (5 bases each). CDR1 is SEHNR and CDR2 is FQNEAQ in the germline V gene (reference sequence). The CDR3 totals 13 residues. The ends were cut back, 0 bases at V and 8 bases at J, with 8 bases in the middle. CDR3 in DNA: TGTGCCAGCAGCTTAGCCGGGACGCATGAGCAGTTCTTC. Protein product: CASSLAGTHEQFF.

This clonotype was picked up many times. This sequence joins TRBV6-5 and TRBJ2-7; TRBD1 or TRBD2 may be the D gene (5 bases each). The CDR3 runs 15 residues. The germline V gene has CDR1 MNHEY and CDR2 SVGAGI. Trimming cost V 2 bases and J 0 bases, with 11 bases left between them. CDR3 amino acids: CASSYRGPSSYEQYF. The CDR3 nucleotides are TGTGCCAGCAGTTACCGGGGACCAAGCTCCTACGAGCAGTACTTC.

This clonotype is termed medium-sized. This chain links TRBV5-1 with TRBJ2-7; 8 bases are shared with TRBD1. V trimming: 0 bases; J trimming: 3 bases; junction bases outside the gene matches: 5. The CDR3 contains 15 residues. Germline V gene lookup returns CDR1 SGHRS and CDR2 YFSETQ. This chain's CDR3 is CASSLGGQGHYEQYV. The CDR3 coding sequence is TGCGCCAGCAGCTTGGGTGGACAGGGCCACTACGAGCAGTACGTC.

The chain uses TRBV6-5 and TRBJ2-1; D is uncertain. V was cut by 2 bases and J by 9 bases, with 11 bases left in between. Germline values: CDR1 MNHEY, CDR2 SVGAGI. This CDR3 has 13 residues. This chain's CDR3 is CASSYGPVGEQFF. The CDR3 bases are TGTGCCAGCAGTTACGGCCCCGTCGGTGAGCAGTTCTTC.

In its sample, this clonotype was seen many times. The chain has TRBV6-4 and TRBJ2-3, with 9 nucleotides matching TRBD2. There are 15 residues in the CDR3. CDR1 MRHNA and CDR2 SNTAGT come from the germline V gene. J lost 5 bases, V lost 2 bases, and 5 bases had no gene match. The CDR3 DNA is TGTGCCAGCAGTGACGGTGCGGGGGGGCAAGATACGCAGTATTTT. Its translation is CASSDGAGGQDTQYF.

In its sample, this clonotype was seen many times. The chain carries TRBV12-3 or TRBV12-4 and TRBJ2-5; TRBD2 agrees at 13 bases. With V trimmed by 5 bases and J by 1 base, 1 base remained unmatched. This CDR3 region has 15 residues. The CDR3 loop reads CASSRTSGGQETQYF. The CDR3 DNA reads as TGTGCCAGCAGTCGGACTAGCGGGGGCCAAGAGACCCAGTACTTC.